This TCR beta chain was sequenced for a study of blood T cell repertoires in COVID-19. Whole-study context: The United States, Italy and Spain provided the acute and convalescent COVID-19 samples. From T cells, B-cell-depleted T cells, or PBMCs came the material, which was cDNA or gDNA.

CDR3 length: 14 amino acids. Germline V gene lookup returns CDR1 LNHDA and CDR2 SQIVND (reference sequence). The V segment lost 6 bases and the J segment 7 bases; nucleotides outside the gene matches: 10. Repertoires were generated with immunoSEQ multiplex PCR, while TCRdb's copy carries only in-frame clones and drops some. The profile covers 80,000 to 90,000 clones, with approximately 86% appearing a single time and roughly 5.4% taken by the ten largest. This clonotype was sampled from a man aged 35 to 55 with acute or convalescent COVID-19. The J gene is TRBJ1-1, the V gene TRBV19, with 8 bases aligning to TRBD1. Specimen: peripheral blood. Here the CDR3 DNA reads TGTGCCAGTAGCCCCGACAGGGGAAAGGATGAAGCTTTCTTT. Residues: CASSPDRGKDEAFF.